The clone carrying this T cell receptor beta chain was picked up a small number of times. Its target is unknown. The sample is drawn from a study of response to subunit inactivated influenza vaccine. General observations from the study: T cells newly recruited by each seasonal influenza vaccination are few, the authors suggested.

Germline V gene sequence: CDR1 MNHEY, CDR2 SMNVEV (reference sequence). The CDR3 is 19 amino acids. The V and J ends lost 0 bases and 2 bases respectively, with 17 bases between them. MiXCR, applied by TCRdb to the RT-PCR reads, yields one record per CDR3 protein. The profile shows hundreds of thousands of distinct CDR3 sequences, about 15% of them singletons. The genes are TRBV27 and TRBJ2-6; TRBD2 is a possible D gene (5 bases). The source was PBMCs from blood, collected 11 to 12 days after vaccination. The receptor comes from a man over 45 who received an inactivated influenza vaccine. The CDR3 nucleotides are TGTGCCAGCAGTTTATCTAGCAGGAGGCTCGTCCCTGGGGCCAACGTCCTGACTTTC. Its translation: CASSLSSRRLVPGANVLTF.